This paragraph reports one T cell receptor (beta chain). Its matching antigen is unknown. This record comes from a study of long-term antiretroviral therapy in people with HIV. Study summary: The oldest specimens predate the 2015 immediate-ART recommendation by about a decade.

They ran version v3.0 of the immunoSEQ assay at survey level. Sequencing used immunoSEQ multiplex PCR; TCRdb keeps in-frame clones, though not all of them. The table shows about 16,000 clones, with 70% to 80% occurring only once. Germline V lookup: CDR1 ENHRY, CDR2 SYGVKD. Trimming cost V 5 bases and J 1 base; bases outside gene matches: 2. The CDR3 is 14 amino acids. Study results and limitations: Absence of data on ART adherence, viral resistance or therapy changes was noted.

The rearrangement uses TRBV10-3 and TRBJ1-1, with 9 nucleotides matching TRBD1. The sample consisted of unsorted PBMCs, taken 2.1 years after starting antiretroviral therapy. This receptor was obtained from a man aged 35 to 55 with HIV. The CDR3 loop reads CAISLGQGNTEAFF. DNA of the CDR3: TGTGCCATCAGTCTGGGACAGGGGAACACTGAAGCTTTCTTT.